The 18 T cell receptor beta chains below come from one sample, sequenced in a study of blood T cell repertoires in COVID-19. This table comes from immunoSEQ multiplex PCR, and its TCRdb copy is limited to in-frame clones, with some not included. The data contain a few hundred thousand clones, around 84% of them singletons. The sample consisted of peripheral blood. These receptors were taken from a woman aged 60-70 years who had recovered from COVID-19.

This rearrangement joins TRBV6-2 or TRBV6-3 to TRBJ1-2; D may be TRBD1 (5 bases). The CDR3 totals 13 residues. The V gene's germline CDR1 is MNHEY and CDR2 SVGEGT. Trimming stripped 5 bases from V and 4 bases from J, with 11 bases between. This CDR3 is CASSTTAVYGYTF. The CDR3 DNA sequence: TGTGCCAGCAGTACGACAGCCGTCTATGGCTACACCTTC.

The V gene is TRBV5-1, the J gene TRBJ1-2, with TRBD1 matching over 7 bases. V lost 2 bases, J lost 4 bases, and 5 bases stayed unmatched. The CDR3 sequence is 14 residues long. Germline V gene data show CDR1 as SGHRS and CDR2 as YFSETQ. Here the CDR3 reads CASSLSQGGYGYTF. CDR3 DNA: TGCGCCAGCAGCTTAAGTCAGGGGGGCTATGGCTACACCTTC.

This clone turned up a few times. This chain links TRBV7-2 with TRBJ1-6; no reliable D call. V was shortened by 1 base and J by 7 bases, with 11 bases between the two germline ends. CDR1 is SGHTA, CDR2 FQGNSA, per germline. The CDR3 sequence is 15 residues long. The CDR3 nucleotides are TGTGCCAGCAGCTTAGGGGCAGTGCCCAATTCACCCCTCCACTTT. Its translation is CASSLGAVPNSPLHF.

This clone turned up a few times. The J gene is TRBJ1-2, the V gene TRBV27; 7 bases align to TRBD1. The CDR3 runs 14 residues. The junction had 7 bases not matched to a gene; V was cut back by 5 bases and J by 4 bases. Germline-derived CDR1 and CDR2 are MNHEY and SMNVEV (reference sequence). DNA of the CDR3: TGTGCCAGCAGTCTCGACAGGGTGAGCTATGGCTACACCTTC. It codes for CASSLDRVSYGYTF.

The chain joins TRBV20-1 to TRBJ2-5, with D possibly matching TRBD1 (5 bases). The V gene lost 3 bases and the J gene lost 4 bases, with 12 bases spanning the gap. The CDR3 spans 13 residues. CDR1 is DFQATT and CDR2 is SNEGSKA in the germline V gene (reference sequence). CDR3 nucleotide sequence: TGCAGTGCTAGTCGTGACAGAGGAGAGACCCAGTACTTC. It translates to CSASRDRGETQYF.

Notes on this clone: In the same sample, other DNA sequences code for this CDR3. The CDR3 is CASSYSSYEQYF. CDR3 nucleotide sequence: TGTGCCAGCAGTTACTCGAGTTACGAGCAGTACTTC. This chain joins TRBV6-2 or TRBV6-3 and TRBJ2-7; no clear D gene. There are 12 residues in the CDR3. CDR1 MNHEY and CDR2 SVGEGT come from the germline V gene. V was clipped by 0 bases and J by 4 bases, with 4 bases between them.

V is TRBV30 and J is TRBJ2-3, with 7 bases lining up with TRBD2. Germline CDR1 reads GTSNPN; CDR2 reads SVGIG (reference sequence). The CDR3 length is 15 residues. J was trimmed by 4 bases and V by 3 bases; bases with no gene match: 10. CDR3 amino acids: CAWRSVGLAADTQYF. The CDR3 DNA sequence: TGTGCCTGGAGATCGGTAGGGCTAGCGGCAGATACGCAGTATTTT.

This clone came up many times. The J gene is TRBJ2-5, the V gene TRBV5-4, with TRBD2 as a possible D gene (5 bases). The CDR3 is 13 amino acids. Germline CDR1 reads SGHNT; CDR2 reads YYREEE (reference sequence). V was cut by 4 bases and J by 1 base, with 8 bases left in between. CDR3 residues: CASSPSGQETQYF. The CDR3, as DNA: TGTGCCAGCAGCCCCAGCGGCCAAGAGACCCAGTACTTC.

The rearrangement links TRBV10-3 to TRBJ1-2; D remains ambiguous. Trimming cost V 3 bases and J 6 bases, with 5 bases left between them. Germline V gene sequence: CDR1 ENHRY, CDR2 SYGVKD. This CDR3 region has 11 residues. The CDR3 loop reads CAISDGDGYTF. CDR3 in DNA: TGTGCCATCAGTGACGGGGATGGCTACACCTTC.

The chain carries TRBV7-8 and TRBJ1-4; D not certain. The CDR3 is made up of 15 amino acids. V lost 5 bases, J lost 0 bases, and 10 bases lay in between. CDR1 is SGHVS and CDR2 is FQNEAQ in the germline V gene. The CDR3 protein is CASSPSLATNEKLFF. CDR3 nucleotides: TGTGCCAGCAGCCCCTCTCTTGCAACTAATGAAAAACTGTTTTTT.

This rearrangement joins TRBV6-6 to TRBJ2-7; 10 bases fit TRBD1. This CDR3 has 16 amino acids. V shed 4 bases, J shed 2 bases, and the junction held 8 bases outside the gene matches. CDR1 MNHNY and CDR2 SVGAGI come from the germline V gene (reference sequence). DNA for the CDR3: TGTGCCAGCAGTTCTATACGGGACAGGGGCACCTACGAGCAGTACTTC. This gives the protein CASSSIRDRGTYEQYF.

This chain uses TRBV25-1 with TRBJ2-7, with D possibly TRBD1 on 5 matching bases. Per the germline V gene, CDR1 is MGHDK and CDR2 is SYGVNS. V lost 3 bases and J lost 0, with 18 bases in between. CDR3 size: 17 residues. The CDR3 loop is CASSDRGRTQSSYEQYF. The CDR3 bases are TGTGCCAGCAGTGATAGGGGCCGGACGCAGAGCTCCTACGAGCAGTACTTC.

This rearrangement joins TRBV7-2 to TRBJ2-1; D not certain. V lost 2 bases, J lost 2 bases, and 7 bases lay in between. The CDR3 has 14 amino acids. Germline CDR1 and CDR2: SGHTA and FQGNSA. CDR3 DNA: TGTGCCAGCAGCTTATCGTCTCCCTACAATGAGCAGTTCTTC. Its protein product is CASSLSSPYNEQFF.

V is TRBV19 and J is TRBJ2-1, with D perhaps matching TRBD1 (5 bases). In germline, CDR1 is LNHDA, CDR2 SQIVND (reference sequence). This CDR3 is built from 15 residues. The V end lost 3 bases, the J end lost 4 bases, and 13 bases lay between the germline ends. The CDR3 DNA reads TGTGCCAGTAGTATCAGGGCTCCTCCTTACAATGAGCAGTTCTTC. It yields the protein CASSIRAPPYNEQFF.

The chain employs TRBV9 and TRBJ1-4; D gene unclear. The CDR3 consists of 15 residues. Germline V gene data show CDR1 as SGDLS and CDR2 as YYNGEE. Trimming stripped 0 bases from V and 1 base from J, with 7 bases between. CDR3 nucleotide sequence: TGTGCCAGCAGCGTAGGTTCCCTAACTAATGAAAAACTGTTTTTT. Encoded protein: CASSVGSLTNEKLFF.

CDR3 DNA sequence: TGTGCCATGTCAACAGGCCCCCATTCTGGAAACACCATATATTTT. Its protein product is CAMSTGPHSGNTIYF. The chain couples TRBV2 to TRBJ1-3; D perhaps matches TRBD1 (5 bases). The CDR3 extends over 15 amino acids. Germline-derived CDR1 and CDR2 are SNHLY and FYNNEI. Trimming took off 10 bases at V and 1 base at J, with 17 bases between the two ends. The entire variable domain, with the rest obtained from reference TRBV2 and TRBJ1-3, is as follows: EPEVTQTPSHQVTQMGQEVILRCVPISNHLYFYWYRQILGQKVEFLVSFYNNEISEKSEIFDDQFSVERPDGSNFTLKIRSTKLEDSAMYFCAMSTGPHSGNTIYFGEGSWLTVV.

The rearrangement joins TRBV9 to TRBJ1-2; D unresolved. V was clipped by 0 bases and J by 4 bases, with 10 bases between them. Germline-derived CDR1 and CDR2 are SGDLS and YYNGEE. CDR3 length equals 14 residues. The CDR3 sequence is CASSVDQAGYGYTF. In DNA form, the CDR3 reads TGTGCCAGCAGCGTAGACCAGGCGGGCTATGGCTACACCTTC.

The V gene is TRBV5-1, the J gene TRBJ2-7; the match to TRBD2 covers 12 bases. Unmatched junction bases numbered 11, after V lost 0 bases and J lost 7 bases. The CDR3 contains 17 residues. CDR1 is SGHRS, CDR2 YFSETQ, per germline. The CDR3 DNA reads as TGCGCCAGCAGCTTGGGACTAGCGGGGGATTCAAGAGAAGAGCAGTACTTC. It translates to CASSLGLAGDSREEQYF.